This T cell receptor beta chain was sequenced in a study of blood T cell repertoires in COVID-19. The wider study: From the United States, Italy and Spain came samples of acute and convalescent COVID-19. Sources were T cells, B-cell-depleted T cells, or PBMCs; the material itself was cDNA or gDNA.

In the original workflow: Amplification with reference gene primers provided the estimates of nucleated cell counts. Assay: immunoSEQ multiplex PCR; the TCRdb copy retains only in-frame clones and omits some. The V and J calls and clone size are taken from that table; D and trimming were inferred from the DNA. The sample shows over 250,000 clones, approximately 85% of them seen only once. The CDR3 loop spans 17 amino acids. The V gene's germline CDR1 is SEHNR and CDR2 FQNEAQ (reference sequence). The V and J ends lost 2 bases and 5 bases, in that order; junction bases with no gene match: 13. Sequenced material: peripheral blood. The J gene is TRBJ2-5, the V gene TRBV7-9; 8 bases align to TRBD2. This clonotype was obtained from a human donor in a cohort sampled during active COVID-19. In DNA form, the CDR3 reads TGTGCCAGCAGCTTATTTAGCGGGACCGGCTGGGGTGAGACCCAGTACTTC. Amino acid sequence: CASSLFSGTGWGETQYF. The whole variable domain, remainder taken from reference TRBV7-9 and TRBJ2-5, is DTGVSQNPRHKITKRGQNVTFRCDPISEHNRLYWYRQTLGQGPEFLTYFQNEAQLEKSRLLSDRFSAERPKGSFSTLEIQRTEQGDSAMYLCASSLFSGTGWGETQYFGPGTRLLVL.